A selection of T cell receptor beta chains follows, all from one sample in a study of cytomegalovirus exposure and HLA in healthy donors. Profiling relied on immunoSEQ multiplex PCR, and the TCRdb table lists in-frame clones only, not all of them. Of under 200,000 clones detected, roughly four fifths appear once; the ten largest clones hold about 2.1%. The sample consisted of PBMCs. The receptors stem from a woman aged 30 to 39 in good health and CMV-seropositive. CDR3s leave out the opening cysteine and the closing phenylalanine or tryptophan.

v_call	j_call	cdr3_aa
TRBV7-6	TRBJ2-3	ASSSSPARTQYPDTQY
TRBV6-1	TRBJ1-1	ASNQGNTEAF
TRBV4-3	TRBJ1-1	ASSQVGANDEAF
TRBV5-1	TRBJ2-1	ASSLVGTEDDRQF
TRBV6-1	TRBJ2-5	ASSSERRETQY
TRBV5-1	TRBJ2-5	ASSGSGTGQETQY
TRBV6-5	TRBJ2-2	ATQLVPGTGELF
TRBV6-5	TRBJ2-3	ASSTGTSWNTQY
TRBV5-1	TRBJ1-4	ASSTLSGGGEKLF
TRBV5-1	TRBJ2-7	ASSPSGLRSYEQY
TRBV12-5	TRBJ2-1	ASGLTRHEQF
TRBV6-5	TRBJ1-2	ASLGQGIYGYT
TRBV20-1	TRBJ1-1	SARTGVMAF
TRBV19	TRBJ1-2	ASSTSGSHSYGYT
TRBV10-3	TRBJ2-1	AISGGLAGDEQF
TRBV9	TRBJ1-1	ASSVGVGHEAF
TRBV30	TRBJ2-1	AWSVGLGTYNEQF
TRBV30	TRBJ1-1	AWSVATNTEAF
TRBV7-2	TRBJ2-4	ASRDGQGIAKNIQY
TRBV6-6	TRBJ1-1	ASRTTGDGTEAF
TRBV18	TRBJ1-2	ASSHEEASGYGYT
TRBV11-2	TRBJ2-7	ASSEGLAGNEQY
TRBV27	TRBJ2-3	ASGAWGRTQY
TRBV30	TRBJ2-1	AWIQGASSYNEQF
TRBV29-1	TRBJ2-3	SVQVGLAETEY
TRBV7-2	TRBJ2-3	ASSSADTQY
TRBV27	TRBJ2-1	ASSSGTLNEQF
TRBV4-1	TRBJ2-3	ASSQAAIVGDTQY
TRBV4-1	TRBJ2-1	ASSQEAGVFYNEQF
TRBV19	TRBJ2-7	ASSIGNLPGEQY
TRBV30	TRBJ1-1	AWGGQTMNTEAF
TRBV9	TRBJ1-1	ASSDQSGGTEAF
TRBV5-1	TRBJ2-3	ASSPRVTGYTDTQY
TRBV18	TRBJ1-5	ASSPDRAGQNQPQH
TRBV5-8	TRBJ2-2	ASSLAYRGRTGELF
TRBV6-5	TRBJ1-5	ASRTGDSNQPQH
TRBV2	TRBJ2-7	ASRGGTSYEQY
TRBV27	TRBJ2-1	ASSGVRGGLNEQF
TRBV19	TRBJ2-3	ASSLRQISTDTQY
TRBV2	TRBJ2-7	ASSEPSGMYEQY
TRBV28	TRBJ1-1	ASSVQEPWTAF
TRBV6-1	TRBJ2-7	ASSEGQVGVYEQY
TRBV5-5	TRBJ1-2	ASTRQVANYGYT
TRBV9	TRBJ2-7	ASSPTTGYEQY
TRBV5-1	TRBJ1-1	ASSSEINTEAF
TRBV30	TRBJ1-1	AWVRGERSNTEAF
TRBV15	TRBJ1-2	ATSGQTGARGYT
TRBV5-5	TRBJ2-1	ASSRWGLGQGYNEQF
TRBV9	TRBJ2-1	ASSPVGGGSSYNEQF
TRBV18	TRBJ1-1	ASSTAGVDTEAF
TRBV9	TRBJ1-5	ASSETGYSNQPQH